This T cell receptor (beta chain) is drawn from a study of blood T cell repertoires in COVID-19. Study details: T cells, B-cell-depleted T cells, or PBMCs supplied cDNA or gDNA.

Per the original methods: Estimation of nucleated cell counts was performed using reference gene primer amplification. Using immunoSEQ multiplex PCR, the repertoire was profiled, and TCRdb retains in-frame clones only, with some absent. The D gene and trimming were derived from the DNA, and the V and J assignments and clone size from that table. The repertoire holds tens of thousands of clones, 60% to 80% seen once, with roughly 15% in the top ten. CDR1 is ENHRY, CDR2 SYGVKD, per germline. V was shortened by 6 bases and J by 6 bases, with 17 bases between the two germline ends. The CDR3 contains 14 residues.

Sequenced: peripheral blood. The chain is built from TRBV10-3 and TRBJ1-2; D perhaps matches TRBD1 (6 bases). This TCR was sampled from a man between 65 and 79 years old with active or convalescent COVID-19. CDR3 residues: CAISQQGEMDGYTF. In nucleotides, the CDR3 is TGTGCCATCAGCCAACAGGGTGAAATGGATGGCTACACCTTC.